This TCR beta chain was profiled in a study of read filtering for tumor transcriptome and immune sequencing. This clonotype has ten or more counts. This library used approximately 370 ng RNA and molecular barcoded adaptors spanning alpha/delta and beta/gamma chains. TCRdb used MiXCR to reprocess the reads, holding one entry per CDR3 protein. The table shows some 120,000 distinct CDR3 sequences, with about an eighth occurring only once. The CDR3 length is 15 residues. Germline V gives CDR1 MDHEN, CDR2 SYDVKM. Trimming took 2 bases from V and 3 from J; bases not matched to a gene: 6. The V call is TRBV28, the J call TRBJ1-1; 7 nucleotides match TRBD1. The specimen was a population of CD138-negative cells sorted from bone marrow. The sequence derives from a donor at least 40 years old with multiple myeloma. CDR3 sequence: CASSLAGTVDTEAFF. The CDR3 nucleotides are TGTGCCAGCAGTTTAGCAGGGACAGTGGACACTGAAGCTTTCTTT.